This T cell receptor beta chain was profiled in a study of blood T cells in healthy people across ages. Overall study: About one barcoded beta molecule was captured per two T cells (by template switching). Study results and limitations: CMV infection status of these donors was not known.

Trimming removed 6 bases at V and 11 bases at J, with 26 bases between. This CDR3 spans 15 amino acids. In germline, CDR1 is SGHRS, CDR2 YFSETQ. This clonotype came up a few times. Its target is not known. A second about 6 to 11 cycle PCR used barcoded and J-beta primers. A minimum of 3 million CDR3-containing paired-end reads was obtained for each sample. A single record per CDR3 protein comes from TCRdb applying MiXCR to the 5' RACE reads. The table lists about 810,000 distinct CDR3 sequences, 36% of them singletons, with 10% to 15% in the top ten. At least 5.5 micrograms of total RNA were extracted per sample.

The clonotype originates from a man between 18 and 35 years old in good health. Sequencing was done on a sample of blood. The chain combines TRBV5-1 with TRBJ2-5; TRBD1 or TRBD2 may be the D gene (5 bases each). Here the CDR3 reads CASNNRGGKENEQYF. The CDR3 coding sequence is TGCGCCAGCAATAACCGGGGCGGAAAGGAGAATGAGCAGTACTTC.